The sequence of this T cell receptor (beta chain) was determined in a study of blood T cell repertoires in COVID-19. Study-wide background: Italy, Spain and the United States were the sources of the convalescent and acute COVID-19 samples.

The CDR3 is 16 residues long. Germline trimming cut 2 bases from V and 5 bases from J; bases unmatched to any gene: 5. Germline-derived CDR1 and CDR2 are SGHVS and FQNEAQ. In the original processing: Nucleated cell counts were estimated from reference gene primer amplification. Using immunoSEQ multiplex PCR, the repertoire was profiled, and TCRdb retains in-frame clones only, with some absent. V, J and clone size are taken as reported in that table, and D and trimming were inferred from the DNA itself. This table has about 210,000 clones, approximately 82% appearing once. Sequencing was carried out using peripheral blood. The rearrangement joins TRBV7-8 to TRBJ2-2; 10 nucleotides match TRBD2. This TCR was sampled from a woman in her forties with acute or convalescent COVID-19. This CDR3 is CASSLPSGRGTGELFF. CDR3 nucleotides: TGTGCCAGCAGCTTACCCAGCGGGAGGGGAACCGGGGAGCTGTTTTTT.